One and the same sample provided the 7 T cell receptor beta chains below, sequenced in a study of early T cells in non-severe SARS-CoV-2 infection. TCRdb recomputed calls from the 5' RACE reads with MiXCR, one row per CDR3 protein. In the table there are over 60,000 distinct CDR3 sequences, roughly 8.7% of which are singletons. Input material: whole blood. Every receptor here comes from an adult who was a healthcare worker with PCR-confirmed SARS-CoV-2 infection or an uninfected control (not recorded which).

In its sample, this clonotype was seen many times. This chain uses TRBV7-9 with TRBJ1-3; 9 nucleotides align to TRBD1. CDR1 and CDR2 (germline): SEHNR, FQNEAQ (reference sequence). V shed 5 bases, J shed 5 bases, and the junction held 4 bases outside the gene matches. The CDR3 covers 14 residues. CDR3 sequence reads: CASSPGTGRNTIYF. In nucleotides, the CDR3 is TGTGCCAGCAGCCCCGGGACAGGGAGAAACACCATATATTTT.

This clonotype has only a few counts. V is TRBV6-2 or TRBV6-3 and J is TRBJ2-1, with TRBD2 identical over 13 bases. Germline V gives CDR1 MNHEY, CDR2 SVGEGT. Losses at the gene ends were 8 bases for V and 9 bases for J; bases not matched to a gene: 7. This CDR3 region has 14 residues. The CDR3 bases are TGTGCCAGCTCTCCGGGACTAGCGGGAAGTGAGCAGTTCTTC. Translation gives CASSPGLAGSEQFF.

This clonotype has more than one count but fewer than ten. J is TRBJ2-7 and V is TRBV29-1; D is possibly TRBD2 (5 bases). The CDR3 is 10 residues long. Trimming removed 3 bases from V and 9 bases from J, with 9 bases in between. From germline, CDR1 is SQVTM and CDR2 ANQGSEA. The CDR3 protein is CSVETTRQYF. The DNA of the CDR3 is TGCAGCGTTGAGACTACGAGGCAGTACTTC.

The sample holds many counts of this clonotype. The chain carries TRBV19 and TRBJ2-6; D unresolved. CDR3 length: 17 residues. Trimming cost V 6 bases and J 0 bases, with 15 bases left between them. Per the germline V gene, CDR1 is LNHDA and CDR2 is SQIVND (reference sequence). This CDR3 reads CASRESAGFSGANVLTF. CDR3 in DNA: TGTGCCAGTAGAGAAAGCGCAGGCTTCTCTGGGGCCAACGTCCTGACTTTC.

This clonotype has at least ten counts. V is TRBV5-4 and J is TRBJ2-3, with TRBD2 matching over 10 bases. The CDR3 loop spans 15 amino acids. Germline trimming cut 4 bases from V and 2 bases from J; bases unmatched to any gene: 4. CDR1 is SGHNT and CDR2 is YYREEE in the germline V gene (reference sequence). CDR3 residues: CASSTGTSATDTQYF. Here the CDR3 DNA reads TGTGCCAGCAGCACCGGGACTAGCGCCACAGATACGCAGTATTTT.

This clonotype was seen a few times. The chain uses TRBV5-1 and TRBJ2-2; maybe TRBD1 (6 bases). Trimming removed 0 bases from V and 3 bases from J, with 9 bases in between. The length of the CDR3 is 15 residues. CDR1 is SGHRS and CDR2 is YFSETQ in the germline V gene. The CDR3: CASSLGRGDTGELFF. For the CDR3, the DNA is TGCGCCAGCAGCTTGGGCAGGGGCGACACCGGGGAGCTGTTTTTT. Together with reference TRBV5-1 and TRBJ2-2, the CDR3 gives the full variable domain: KAGVTQTPRYLIKTRGQQVTLSCSPISGHRSVSWYQQTPGQGLQFLFEYFSETQRNKGNFPGRFSGRQFSNSRSEMNVSTLELGDSALYLCASSLGRGDTGELFFGEGSRLTVL.

The rearrangement uses TRBV3-1 and TRBJ1-4; D might be TRBD1 (5 bases). The V end lost 4 bases, the J end lost 8 bases, and 8 bases lay between the germline ends. CDR1 and CDR2 (germline): LGHDT, YNNKEL (reference sequence). The CDR3 spans 12 residues. This CDR3 is CASSPRGEKLFF. CDR3 sequence (DNA): TGTGCCAGCAGCCCTAGGGGCGAAAAACTGTTTTTT.